The TCR beta chain described here comes from a study of response to subunit inactivated influenza vaccine. Study outcomes and limitations: The authors suggested that few new T cells are recruited per seasonal influenza vaccination.

With regard to this clonotype: Its antigen is unknown.

The CDR3 is 19 amino acids. V shed 0 bases and J 1 base; nucleotides not matched to a gene: 7. CDR1 is ENHRY and CDR2 is SYGVKD in the germline V gene. TCRdb used MiXCR to reprocess the RT-PCR reads, holding one entry per CDR3 protein. Of almost 250,000 distinct CDR3 sequences listed, 12% are singletons. Source: non-naive T cells sorted from PBMCs, taken 14 to 15 days before vaccination. The rearrangement joins TRBV10-3 to TRBJ2-2; 11 bases are a match to TRBD2. This clonotype was obtained from a man aged 45-65 years who received an inactivated influenza vaccine. CDR3 bases: TGTGCCATCAGTGAGTCGAGTACTAGCGGGAGAATGAACACCGGGGAGCTGTTTTTT. It translates to CAISESSTSGRMNTGELFF.